This TCR beta chain was obtained from a study of cytomegalovirus exposure and HLA in healthy donors. Study-wide context: Among 150 million to 200 million T cells, an earlier analysis found roughly 120 million unique TCR beta sequences.

Note on this clone: The antigen is not known. Sequence at one end of the junction differs from germline and may be a read error.

The CDR3 loop spans 18 amino acids. Germline V gene lookup returns CDR1 SGHTA and CDR2 FQGTGA. The PCR employed 60 Vbeta primers together with 13 Jbeta primers. TCRdb keeps only in-frame clones here, not all; method: immunoSEQ multiplex PCR. The sample consists of 160,000 or so clones, approximately 82% of them appearing once. Study-wide results and limits: The study recorded 150 to 200 TCR beta chains that were cytomegalovirus-associated. Among the sequence variants, a highly shared cluster was likely an artifact of sequencing. Under in vitro conditions, three CMV-associated chains were confirmed as specific for CMV antigens.

The source material was PBMCs. The rearrangement joins TRBV7-3 to TRBJ2-7, with 10 bases aligning to TRBD1. This clonotype was obtained from a male donor in good health and CMV-seronegative. The CDR3 sequence: CSSSLRDRGREAAAEQYF. The CDR3 DNA reads TGTTCCAGCAGCCTCCGGGACAGGGGTCGGGAAGCGGCGGCTGAGCAGTACTTC.